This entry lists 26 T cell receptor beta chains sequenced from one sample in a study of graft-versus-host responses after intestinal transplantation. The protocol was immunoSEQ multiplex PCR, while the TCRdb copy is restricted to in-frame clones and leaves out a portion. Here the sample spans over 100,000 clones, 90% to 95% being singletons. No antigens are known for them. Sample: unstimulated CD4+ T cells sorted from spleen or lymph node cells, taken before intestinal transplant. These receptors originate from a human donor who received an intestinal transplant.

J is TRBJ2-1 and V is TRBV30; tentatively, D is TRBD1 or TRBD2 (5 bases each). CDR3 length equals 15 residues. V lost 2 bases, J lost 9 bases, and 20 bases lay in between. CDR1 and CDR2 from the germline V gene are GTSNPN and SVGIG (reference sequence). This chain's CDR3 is CAWSNRRSLMGEQFF. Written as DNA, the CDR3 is TGTGCCTGGAGTAACAGGAGGTCATTAATGGGTGAGCAGTTCTTC.

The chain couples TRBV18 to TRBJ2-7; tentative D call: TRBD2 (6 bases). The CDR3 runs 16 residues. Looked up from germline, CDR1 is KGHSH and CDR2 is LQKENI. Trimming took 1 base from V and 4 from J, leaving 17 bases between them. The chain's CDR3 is CASSPRGYGGLYEQYF. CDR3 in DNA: TGTGCCAGCTCACCACGGGGATATGGGGGGTTATACGAGCAGTACTTC.

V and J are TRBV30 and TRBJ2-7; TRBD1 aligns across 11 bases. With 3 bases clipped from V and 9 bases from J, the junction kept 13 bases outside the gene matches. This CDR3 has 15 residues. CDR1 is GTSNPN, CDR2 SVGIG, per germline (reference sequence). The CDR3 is CAWRAPGTGGVVQYF. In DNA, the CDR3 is TGTGCCTGGAGGGCGCCCGGGACAGGGGGTGTTGTGCAGTACTTC. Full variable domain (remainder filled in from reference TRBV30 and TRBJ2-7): SQTIHQWPATLVQPVGSPLSLECTVEGTSNPNLYWYRQAAGRGLQLLFYSVGIGQISSEVPQNLSASRPQDRQFILSSKKLLLSDSGFYLCAWRAPGTGGVVQYFGPGTRLTVT.

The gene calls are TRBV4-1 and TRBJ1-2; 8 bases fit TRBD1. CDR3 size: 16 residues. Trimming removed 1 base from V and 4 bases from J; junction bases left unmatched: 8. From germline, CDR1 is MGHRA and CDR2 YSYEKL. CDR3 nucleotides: TGCGCCAGCAGCCAAGGCCAGGGGGCGAGGGGCTATGGCTACACCTTC. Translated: CASSQGQGARGYGYTF.

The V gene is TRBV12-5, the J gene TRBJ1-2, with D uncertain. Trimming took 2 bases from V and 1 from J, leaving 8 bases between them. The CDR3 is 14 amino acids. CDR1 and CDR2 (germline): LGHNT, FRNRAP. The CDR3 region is CASGLWAGNYGYTF. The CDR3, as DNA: TGTGCTAGTGGTTTGTGGGCAGGTAACTATGGCTACACCTTC.

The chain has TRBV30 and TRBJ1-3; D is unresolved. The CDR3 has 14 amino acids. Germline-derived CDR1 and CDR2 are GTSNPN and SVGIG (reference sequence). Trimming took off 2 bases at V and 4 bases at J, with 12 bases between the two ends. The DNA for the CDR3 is TGTGCCTGGAGTTTTCTGACACCCGGAAACACCATATATTTT. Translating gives CAWSFLTPGNTIYF.

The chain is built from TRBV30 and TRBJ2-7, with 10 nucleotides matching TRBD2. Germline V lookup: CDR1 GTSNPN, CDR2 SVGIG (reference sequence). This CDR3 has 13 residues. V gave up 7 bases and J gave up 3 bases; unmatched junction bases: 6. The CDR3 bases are TGTGCCTTTGCTAGCGGGAGAAACTACGAGCAGTACTTC. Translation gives CAFASGRNYEQYF.

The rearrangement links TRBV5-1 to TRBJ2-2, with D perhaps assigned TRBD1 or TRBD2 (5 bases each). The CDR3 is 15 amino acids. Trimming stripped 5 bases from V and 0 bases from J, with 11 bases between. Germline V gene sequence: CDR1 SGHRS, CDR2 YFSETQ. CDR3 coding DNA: TGCGCCAGCAGGTCGGGACCCCCGAACACCGGGGAGCTGTTTTTT. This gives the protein CASRSGPPNTGELFF.

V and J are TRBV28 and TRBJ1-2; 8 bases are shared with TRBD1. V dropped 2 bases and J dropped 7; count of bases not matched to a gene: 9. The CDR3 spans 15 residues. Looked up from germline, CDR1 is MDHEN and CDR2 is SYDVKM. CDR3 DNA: TGTGCCAGCAGTTTAGACGTTGGACAGGGTATTGGCTACACCTTC. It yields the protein CASSLDVGQGIGYTF.

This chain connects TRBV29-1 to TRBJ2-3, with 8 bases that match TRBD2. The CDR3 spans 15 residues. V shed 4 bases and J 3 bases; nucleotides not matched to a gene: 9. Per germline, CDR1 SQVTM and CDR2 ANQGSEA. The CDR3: CSVGPSGSATDTQYF. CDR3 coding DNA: TGCAGCGTTGGACCAAGCGGGAGTGCGACAGATACGCAGTATTTT.

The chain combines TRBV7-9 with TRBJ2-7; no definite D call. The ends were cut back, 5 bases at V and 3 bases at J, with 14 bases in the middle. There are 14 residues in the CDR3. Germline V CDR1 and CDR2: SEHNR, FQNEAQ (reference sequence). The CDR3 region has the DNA TGTGCCAGCAGCCCTGAGTGGACCGTCTACGAGCAGTACTTC. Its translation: CASSPEWTVYEQYF.

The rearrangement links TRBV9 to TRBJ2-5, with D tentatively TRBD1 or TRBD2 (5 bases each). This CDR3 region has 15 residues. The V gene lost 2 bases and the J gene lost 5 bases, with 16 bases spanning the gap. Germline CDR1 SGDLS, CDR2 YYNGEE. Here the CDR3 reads CASSVTPLGAETQYF. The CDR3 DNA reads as TGTGCCAGCAGCGTGACTCCACTAGGGGCGGAGACCCAGTACTTC.

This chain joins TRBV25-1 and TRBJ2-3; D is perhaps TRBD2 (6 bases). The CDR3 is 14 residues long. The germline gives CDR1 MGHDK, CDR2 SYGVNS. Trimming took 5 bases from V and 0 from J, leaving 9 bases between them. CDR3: CASSRRGSTDTQYF. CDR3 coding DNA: TGTGCCAGCAGTCGGCGGGGAAGCACAGATACGCAGTATTTT.

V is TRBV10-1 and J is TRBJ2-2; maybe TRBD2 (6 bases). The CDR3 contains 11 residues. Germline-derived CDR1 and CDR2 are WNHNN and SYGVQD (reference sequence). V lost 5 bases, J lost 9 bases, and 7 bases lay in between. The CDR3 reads CASSRGWELFF. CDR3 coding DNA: TGCGCCAGCAGTCGGGGGTGGGAGCTGTTTTTT.

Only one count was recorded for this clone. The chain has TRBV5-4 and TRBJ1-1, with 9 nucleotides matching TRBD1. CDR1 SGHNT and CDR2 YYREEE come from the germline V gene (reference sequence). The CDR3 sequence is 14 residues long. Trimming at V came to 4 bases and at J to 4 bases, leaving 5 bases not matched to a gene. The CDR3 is CASSPGQGGTEAFF. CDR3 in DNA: TGTGCCAGCAGCCCGGGACAGGGAGGCACTGAAGCTTTCTTT.

As DNA, the CDR3 is TGCGCCAGCAGTGAAAGCGGTTCTAGCACAGATACGCAGTATTTT. Translating gives CASSESGSSTDTQYF. The rearrangement joins TRBV10-1 to TRBJ2-3; D possibly corresponds to TRBD2 (5 bases). CDR1 and CDR2 (germline): WNHNN, SYGVQD (reference sequence). The CDR3 is 15 residues long. V lost 3 bases, J lost 0 bases, and 10 bases lay in between.

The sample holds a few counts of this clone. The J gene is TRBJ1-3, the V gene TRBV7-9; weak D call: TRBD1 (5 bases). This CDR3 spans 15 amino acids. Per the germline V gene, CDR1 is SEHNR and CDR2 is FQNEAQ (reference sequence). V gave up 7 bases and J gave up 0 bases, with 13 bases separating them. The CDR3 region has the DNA TGTGCCAGCACCGTCGGGGCGAACTCTGGAAACACCATATATTTT. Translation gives CASTVGANSGNTIYF.

CDR3 amino acids: CASSRTGSYEQYF. CDR3 in DNA: TGTGCCAGCAGCCGGACAGGGTCCTACGAGCAGTACTTC. This chain links TRBV7-8 with TRBJ2-7; 8 bases agree with TRBD1. Germline trimming cut 5 bases from V and 1 base from J; bases unmatched to any gene: 1. From germline, CDR1 is SGHVS and CDR2 FQNEAQ. This CDR3 is built from 13 residues. The whole variable domain, filled in from reference TRBV7-8 and TRBJ2-7, reads GAGVSQSPRYKVAKRGQDVALRCDPISGHVSLFWYQQALGQGPEFLTYFQNEAQLDKSGLPSDRFFAERPEGSVSTLKIQRTQQEDSAVYLCASSRTGSYEQYFGPGTRLTVT.

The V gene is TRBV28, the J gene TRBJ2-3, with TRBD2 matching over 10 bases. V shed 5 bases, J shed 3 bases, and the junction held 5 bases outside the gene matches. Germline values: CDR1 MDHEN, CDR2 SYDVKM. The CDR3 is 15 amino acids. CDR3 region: CASSPAGGGTDTQYF. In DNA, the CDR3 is TGTGCCAGCAGTCCAGCGGGAGGGGGAACAGATACGCAGTATTTT.

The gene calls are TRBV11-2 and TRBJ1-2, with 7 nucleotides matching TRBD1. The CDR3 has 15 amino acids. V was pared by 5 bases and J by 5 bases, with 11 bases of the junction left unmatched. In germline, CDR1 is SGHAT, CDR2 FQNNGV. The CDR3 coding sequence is TGTGCCAGCAGCCGAGTGTCGACAGGGAAGTATGGCTACACCTTC. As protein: CASSRVSTGKYGYTF.

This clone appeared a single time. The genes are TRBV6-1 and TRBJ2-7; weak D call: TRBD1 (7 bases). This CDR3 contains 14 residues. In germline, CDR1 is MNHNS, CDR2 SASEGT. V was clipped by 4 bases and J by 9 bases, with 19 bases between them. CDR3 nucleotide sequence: TGTGCCAGCAGTGGACAGGGAAAGGTTAGCGGGCAGTACTTC. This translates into CASSGQGKVSGQYF.

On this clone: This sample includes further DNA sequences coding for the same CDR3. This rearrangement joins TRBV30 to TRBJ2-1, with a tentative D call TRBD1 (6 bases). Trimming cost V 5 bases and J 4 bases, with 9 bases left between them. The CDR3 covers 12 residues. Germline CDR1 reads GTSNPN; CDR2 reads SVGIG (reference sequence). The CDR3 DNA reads TGTGCCTGGGAAGGACAGTACAATGAGCAGTTCTTC. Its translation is CAWEGQYNEQFF.

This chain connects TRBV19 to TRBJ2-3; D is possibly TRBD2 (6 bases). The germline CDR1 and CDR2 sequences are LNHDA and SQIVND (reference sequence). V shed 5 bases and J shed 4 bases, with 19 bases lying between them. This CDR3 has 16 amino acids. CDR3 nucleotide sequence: TGTGCCAGTAGTCCGTTCCACGCGGGGTTTGCAGATACGCAGTATTTT. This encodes CASSPFHAGFADTQYF.

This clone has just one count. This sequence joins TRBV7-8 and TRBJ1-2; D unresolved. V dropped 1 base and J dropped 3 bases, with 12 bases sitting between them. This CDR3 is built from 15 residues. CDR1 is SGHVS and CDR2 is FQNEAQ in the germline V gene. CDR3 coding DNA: TGTGCCAGCAGCTTAGGGTTTTTAAAACACTATGGCTACACCTTC. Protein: CASSLGFLKHYGYTF.

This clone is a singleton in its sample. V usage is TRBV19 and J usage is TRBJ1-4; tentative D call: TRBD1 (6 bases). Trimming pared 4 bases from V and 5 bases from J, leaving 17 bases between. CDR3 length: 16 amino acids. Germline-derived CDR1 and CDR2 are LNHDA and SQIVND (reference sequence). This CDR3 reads CASSTGQIGRNEKLFF. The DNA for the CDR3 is TGTGCCAGTAGTACCGGACAGATCGGTAGGAATGAAAAACTGTTTTTT.

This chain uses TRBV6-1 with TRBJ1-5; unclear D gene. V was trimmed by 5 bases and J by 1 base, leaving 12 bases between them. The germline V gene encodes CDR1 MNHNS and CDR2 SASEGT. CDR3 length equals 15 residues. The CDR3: CASSPGKRSNQPQHF. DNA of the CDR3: TGTGCCAGCAGTCCCGGAAAGAGAAGCAATCAGCCCCAGCATTTT.